This entry concerns a single TCR beta chain. The sample originates from a study of blood T cell repertoires in COVID-19. The method was immunoSEQ multiplex PCR; TCRdb's version includes in-frame clones alone and lacks a portion of them. The sample has some 130,000 clones, more than 75% seen once; the top ten hold around 10%. Sequenced: peripheral blood. The clonotype comes from a woman aged 70 to 79 with COVID-19, enrolled during active disease.

CDR3 loop: CASSLDRGGKNYGYTF. DNA for the CDR3: TGTGCCAGCAGCTTAGATCGTGGCGGCAAGAACTATGGCTACACCTTC. The chain carries TRBV7-8 and TRBJ1-2; no clear D gene. Trimming took off 1 base at V and 2 bases at J, with 14 bases between the two ends. Per the germline V gene, CDR1 is SGHVS and CDR2 is FQNEAQ. This CDR3 has 16 amino acids.